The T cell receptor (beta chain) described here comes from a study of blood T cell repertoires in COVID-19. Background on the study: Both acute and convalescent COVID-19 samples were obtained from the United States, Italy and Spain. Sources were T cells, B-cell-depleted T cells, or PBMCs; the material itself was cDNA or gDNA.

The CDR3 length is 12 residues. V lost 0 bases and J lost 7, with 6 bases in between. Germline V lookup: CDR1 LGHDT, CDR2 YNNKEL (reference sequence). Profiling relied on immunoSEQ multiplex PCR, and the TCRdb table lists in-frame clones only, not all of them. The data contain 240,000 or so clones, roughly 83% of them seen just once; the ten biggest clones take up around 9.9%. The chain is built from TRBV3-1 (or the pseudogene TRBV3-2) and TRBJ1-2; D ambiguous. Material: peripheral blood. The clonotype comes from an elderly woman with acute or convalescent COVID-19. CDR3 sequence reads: CASSQENTGYTF. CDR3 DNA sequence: TGTGCCAGCAGCCAAGAAAACACTGGCTACACCTTC.